This T cell receptor beta chain stems from a study of blood T cell repertoires in COVID-19 (dated by TCRdb to the early 2020s). At the level of the whole study: The collaborator samples originated in the United States, Italy and Spain and spanned the acute and convalescent phases of COVID-19. The material from the prospective study consisted of cDNA or gDNA derived from T cells, B-cell-depleted T cells, or PBMCs. The dataset comprised deeply sampled blood TCRbeta repertoires from subjects exposed to, actively infected with, or recovered from COVID-19. The repertoires were released in a freely available public database intended as a resource for research on the immune response to SARS-CoV-2. Samples came from the ongoing ImmuneRACE study (first 160 participants) plus 1,254 subjects from 6 global collaborators. Nearly every sample came with metadata listing a de-identified subject ID, COVID-19 status, age in years and sex. HLA class I and class II types, where available, came from metadata supplied by the sample provider rather than from assay-based typing. The paper's findings and limits, for the study overall: How much clinical and demographic metadata was included differed by source and by participant, and the metadata was provided uncurated.

Measured from the cysteine to the phenylalanine, the CDR3 is 13 residues long. Only the CDR3 region is kept as DNA, spanning 39 bases read in frame from base 1. CDR1 and CDR2, per the germline V gene, are MGHDK and SYGVNS. The germline ends are 9 bases apart after V is trimmed by 4 bases and J by 3 bases. On this clone itself: Its binding antigen is unknown. Base qualities are not at hand, and no much larger clone is one base apart.

The immunoSEQ Assay, a bias-controlled multiplex PCR, was used to amplify TCRbeta CDR3 regions from genomic DNA. As for the original processing: Within the assay, amplification of reference gene primers was used to estimate how many nucleated cells each sample contained. To quantify the absolute abundance of each unique TCRbeta CDR3 rearrangement, sequence reads were collapsed and filtered. For each sample, productive Simpson clonality was calculated by taking the square root of Simpson's diversity index across productive rearrangements. Held by TCRdb, this immuneACCESS table contains in-frame sequences only and omits some clones. Under half of the omission traces to an unresolved V gene where checked; the cause of the rest is unknown. That table gives V, J and clone size, and the DNA gave D and trimming. The sample table lists more than 350,000 clones, about 83% of them with a count of one. Of the sample, roughly 9.4% falls within the top ten clones.

Enrolling through a virtual design, the prospective study's participants ranged in age from about 18 to 89 years and lived across roughly 23 United States geographic areas. In the prospective study, cohorts were assigned on the basis of participant-reported clinical history obtained from a screening survey and a study questionnaire. For ImmuneRACE Cohort 3, a participant was defined as recovered based on two consecutive negative NP/OP PCR tests, clearance by a healthcare professional, or resolution of symptoms. In the prospective study, mobile phlebotomists collected whole blood, serum and a nasopharyngeal or oropharyngeal swab from each participant. Participants in the prospective study had the option to provide additional blood draws and questionnaires over a roughly 2-month period. Before DNA extraction, prospective study blood samples were shipped either frozen or at room temperature.

Sequencing was carried out using PBMCs or T cells enriched from blood (not recorded which). The TCR originated in a woman aged 45 to 65 who had recovered from COVID-19. The chain was built from TRBV25-1 and TRBJ1-1; 6 matching bases give a weak D call of TRBD1. The sequenced DNA: TGTGCCAGCAGTGGCCAGGGGTACACTGAAGCTTTCTTT. Its protein is CASSGQGYTEAFF.